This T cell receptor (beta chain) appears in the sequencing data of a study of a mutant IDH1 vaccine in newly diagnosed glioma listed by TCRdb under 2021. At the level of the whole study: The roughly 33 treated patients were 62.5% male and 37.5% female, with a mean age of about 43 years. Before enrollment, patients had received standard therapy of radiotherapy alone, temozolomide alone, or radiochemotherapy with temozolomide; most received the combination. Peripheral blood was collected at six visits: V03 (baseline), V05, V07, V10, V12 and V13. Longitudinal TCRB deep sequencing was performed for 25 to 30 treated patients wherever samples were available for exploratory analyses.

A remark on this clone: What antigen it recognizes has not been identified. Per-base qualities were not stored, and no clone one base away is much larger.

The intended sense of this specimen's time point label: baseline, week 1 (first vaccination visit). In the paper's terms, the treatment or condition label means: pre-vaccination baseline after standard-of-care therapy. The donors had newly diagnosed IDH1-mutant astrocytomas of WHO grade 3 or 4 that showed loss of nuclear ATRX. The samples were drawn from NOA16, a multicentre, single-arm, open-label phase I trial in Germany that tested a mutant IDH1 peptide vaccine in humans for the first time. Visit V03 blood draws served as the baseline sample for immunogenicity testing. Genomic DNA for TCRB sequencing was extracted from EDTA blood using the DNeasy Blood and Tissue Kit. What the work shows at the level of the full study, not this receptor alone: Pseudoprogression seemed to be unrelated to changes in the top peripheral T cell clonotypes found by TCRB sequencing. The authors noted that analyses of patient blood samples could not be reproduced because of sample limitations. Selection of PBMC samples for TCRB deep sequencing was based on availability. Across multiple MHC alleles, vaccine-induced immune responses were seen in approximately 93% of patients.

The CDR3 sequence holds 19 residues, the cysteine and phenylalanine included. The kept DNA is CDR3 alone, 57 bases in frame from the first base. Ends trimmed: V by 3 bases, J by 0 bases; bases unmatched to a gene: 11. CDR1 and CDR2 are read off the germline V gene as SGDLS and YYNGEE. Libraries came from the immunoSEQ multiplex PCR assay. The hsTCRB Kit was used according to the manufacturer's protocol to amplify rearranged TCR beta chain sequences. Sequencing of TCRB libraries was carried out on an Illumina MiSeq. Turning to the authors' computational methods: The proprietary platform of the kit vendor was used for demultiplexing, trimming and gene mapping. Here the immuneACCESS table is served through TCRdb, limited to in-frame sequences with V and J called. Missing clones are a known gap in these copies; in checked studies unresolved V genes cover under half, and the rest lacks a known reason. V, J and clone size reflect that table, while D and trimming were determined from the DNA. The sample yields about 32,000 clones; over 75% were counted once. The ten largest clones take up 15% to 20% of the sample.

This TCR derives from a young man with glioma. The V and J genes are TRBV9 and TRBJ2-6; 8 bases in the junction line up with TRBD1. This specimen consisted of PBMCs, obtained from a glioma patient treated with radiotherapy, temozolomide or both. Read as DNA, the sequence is TGTGCCAGCAGCGCAAGAGGACAGGGTGAGGTCTCTGGGGCCAACGTCCTGACTTTC. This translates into CASSARGQGEVSGANVLTF.